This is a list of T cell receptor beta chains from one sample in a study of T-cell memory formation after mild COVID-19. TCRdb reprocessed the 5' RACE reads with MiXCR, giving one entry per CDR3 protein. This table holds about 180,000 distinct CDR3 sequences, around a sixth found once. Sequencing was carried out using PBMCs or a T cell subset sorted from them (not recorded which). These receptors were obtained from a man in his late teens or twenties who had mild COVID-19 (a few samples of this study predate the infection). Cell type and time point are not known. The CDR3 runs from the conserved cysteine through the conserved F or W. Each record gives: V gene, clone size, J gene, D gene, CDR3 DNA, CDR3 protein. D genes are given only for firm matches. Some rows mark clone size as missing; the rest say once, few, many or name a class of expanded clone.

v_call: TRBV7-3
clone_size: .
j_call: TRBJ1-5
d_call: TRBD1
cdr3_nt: TGTGCCAGCAGTCCCAAACAGGGGGCTGTTCAGCCCCAGCATTTT
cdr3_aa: CASSPKQGAVQPQHF

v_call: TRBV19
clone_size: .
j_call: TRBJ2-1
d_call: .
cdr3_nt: TGTGCCAGTAGCCCTCGGGGGCGGGGACCCGACAATGAGCAGTTCTTC
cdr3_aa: CASSPRGRGPDNEQFF

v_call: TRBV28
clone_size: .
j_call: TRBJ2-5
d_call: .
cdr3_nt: TGTGCCAGCAGTTTCTTACTAAGGTCACAAGAGACCCAGTACTTC
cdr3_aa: CASSFLLRSQETQYF

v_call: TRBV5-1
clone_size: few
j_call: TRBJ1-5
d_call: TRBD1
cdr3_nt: TGCGCCAGCAGCTCGGGGACAGGGGCTAGCAATCAGCCCCAGCATTTT
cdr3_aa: CASSSGTGASNQPQHF

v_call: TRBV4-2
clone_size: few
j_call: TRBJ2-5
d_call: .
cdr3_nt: TGTGCCAGCAGCCACATAGGGGAGACCCAGTACTTC
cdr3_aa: CASSHIGETQYF

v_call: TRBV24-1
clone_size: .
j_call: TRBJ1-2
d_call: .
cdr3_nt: TGTGCCACCAGTGATCCTGGCTTCAACTATGGCTACACCTTC
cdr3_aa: CATSDPGFNYGYTF

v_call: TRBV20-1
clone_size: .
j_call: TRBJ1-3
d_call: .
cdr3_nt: TGCAGTGCTAGAGTCGGGGGCCAAGGAAACACCATATATTTT
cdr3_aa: CSARVGGQGNTIYF

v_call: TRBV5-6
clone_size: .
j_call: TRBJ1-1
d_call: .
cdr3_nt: TGTGCCAGCAGCCGCTCTAAAACTGAAGCTTTCTTT
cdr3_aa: CASSRSKTEAFF

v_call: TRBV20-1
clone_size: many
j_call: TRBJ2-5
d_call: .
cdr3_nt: TGCAGTGCTAGTCCACGTGTAGCCCCAGAGACCCAGTACTTC
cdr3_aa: CSASPRVAPETQYF

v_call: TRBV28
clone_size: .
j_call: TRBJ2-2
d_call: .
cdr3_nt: TGTGCCAGCAGTTCTCCAGGGGCCCCGGGCACCGGGGAGCTGTTTTTT
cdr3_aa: CASSSPGAPGTGELFF

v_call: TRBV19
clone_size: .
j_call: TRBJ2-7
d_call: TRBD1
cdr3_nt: TGTGCCAGTAGTATTCAAGACAGGGGGTACCAGTACGAGCAGTACTTC
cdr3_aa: CASSIQDRGYQYEQYF

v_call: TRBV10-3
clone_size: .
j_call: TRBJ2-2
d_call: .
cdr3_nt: TGTGCCATCAAGATGGGGACTGTGAACACCGGGGAGCTGTTTTTT
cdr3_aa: CAIKMGTVNTGELFF

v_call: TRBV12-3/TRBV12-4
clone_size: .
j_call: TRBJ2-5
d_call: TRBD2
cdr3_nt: TGTGCCAGCAGTTTAGAATCGGGGGGTCGCCAAGAGACCCAGTACTTC
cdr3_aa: CASSLESGGRQETQYF

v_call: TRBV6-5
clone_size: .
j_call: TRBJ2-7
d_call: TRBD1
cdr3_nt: TGTGCCAGCAGTTCCAACAGGGGTTACTCCTACGAGCAGTACTTC
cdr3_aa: CASSSNRGYSYEQYF

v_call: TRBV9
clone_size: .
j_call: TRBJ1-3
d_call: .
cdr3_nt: TGTGCCAGCAGCGTGACGCCGAGCTCTGGAAACACCATATATTTT
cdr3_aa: CASSVTPSSGNTIYF

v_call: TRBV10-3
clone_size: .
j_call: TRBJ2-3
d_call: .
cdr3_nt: TGTGCCATCAGTGGCGCCAGATACACAGATACGCAGTATTTT
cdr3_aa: CAISGARYTDTQYF

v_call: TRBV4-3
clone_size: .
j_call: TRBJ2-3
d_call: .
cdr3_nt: TGCGCCAGCAGCCAACTCCGACTACCCACAGATACGCAGTATTTT
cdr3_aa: CASSQLRLPTDTQYF

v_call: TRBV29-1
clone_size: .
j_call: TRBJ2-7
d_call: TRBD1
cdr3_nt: TGCAGCGTTGAGGGGACAGGGCCGGAGCAGTACTTC
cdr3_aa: CSVEGTGPEQYF

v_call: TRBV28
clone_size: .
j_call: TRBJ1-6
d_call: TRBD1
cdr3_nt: TGTGCCAGCAGCCTACGGGGACAGGGCGGTAGGACCCTCCACTTT
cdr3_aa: CASSLRGQGGRTLHF

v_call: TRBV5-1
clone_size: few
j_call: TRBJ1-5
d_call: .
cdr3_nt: TGCGCCAGCAGCTCCGGAGACAGTACTGCGATGCCCCAGCATTTT
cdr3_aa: CASSSGDSTAMPQHF

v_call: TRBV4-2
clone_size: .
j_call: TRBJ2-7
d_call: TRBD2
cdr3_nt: TGTGCCAGCAGCCAAGATTTACGACTAGCGGGGGGGCCGGGCGCCTACGAGCAGTACTTC
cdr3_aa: CASSQDLRLAGGPGAYEQYF

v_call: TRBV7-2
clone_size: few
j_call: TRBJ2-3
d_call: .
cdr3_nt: TGTGCCAGCAGCTTAGTGGTAGTCACAGATACGCAGTATTTT
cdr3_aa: CASSLVVVTDTQYF

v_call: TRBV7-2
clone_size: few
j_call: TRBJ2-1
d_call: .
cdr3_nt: TGTGCCAGCAGGGCCGGGCCCAACAATGAGCAGTTCTTC
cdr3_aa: CASRAGPNNEQFF

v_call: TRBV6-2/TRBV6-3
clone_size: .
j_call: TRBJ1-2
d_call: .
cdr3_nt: TGTGCCAGCAGCAGACGACAATCCCGAAACTATGGCTACACCTTC
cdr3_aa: CASSRRQSRNYGYTF

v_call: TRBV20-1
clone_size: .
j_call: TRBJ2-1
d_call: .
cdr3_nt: TGCAGTGCTAGCGGCACTAGCCGATACAATGAGAAGTTCTTC
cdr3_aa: CSASGTSRYNEKFF

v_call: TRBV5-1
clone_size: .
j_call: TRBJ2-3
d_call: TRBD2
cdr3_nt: TGCGCCAGCAGCTCAGCGGGGGGTACTCCAGATACGCAGTATTTT
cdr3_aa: CASSSAGGTPDTQYF

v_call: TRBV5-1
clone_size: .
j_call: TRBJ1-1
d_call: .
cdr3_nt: TGCGCCAGCAGCGCCTCCGGGGGCCGGACGGCTGAAGCTTTCTTT
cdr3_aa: CASSASGGRTAEAFF

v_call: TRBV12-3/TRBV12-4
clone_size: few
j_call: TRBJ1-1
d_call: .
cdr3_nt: TGTGCCAGCAGTTTATGGCTTTCGAACACTGAAGCTTTCTTT
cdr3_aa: CASSLWLSNTEAFF

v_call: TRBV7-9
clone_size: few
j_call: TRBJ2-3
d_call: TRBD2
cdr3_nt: TGTGCCAGCAACCCCCACTTGCTTGTGACTAGCTCATCGGCAGATACGCAGTATTTT
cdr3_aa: CASNPHLLVTSSSADTQYF

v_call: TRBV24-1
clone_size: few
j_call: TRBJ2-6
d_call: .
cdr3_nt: TGTGCCACGGGGGCAGCTGGGGCCAACGTCCTGACTTTC
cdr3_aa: CATGAAGANVLTF

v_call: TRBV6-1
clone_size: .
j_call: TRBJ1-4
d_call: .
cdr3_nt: TGTGCCAGCAGTAAGGATTCGTATAATGAAAAACTGTTTTTT
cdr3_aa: CASSKDSYNEKLFF

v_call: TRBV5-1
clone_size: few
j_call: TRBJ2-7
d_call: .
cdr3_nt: TGCGCCAGCAGCCTGGACGAGTCGTTCGGGGAGCAGTACTTC
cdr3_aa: CASSLDESFGEQYF

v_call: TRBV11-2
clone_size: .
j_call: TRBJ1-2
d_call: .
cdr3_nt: TGTGCCAGCAGCCTTAACCCAGGGTATATAGGCTACACCTTC
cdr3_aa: CASSLNPGYIGYTF

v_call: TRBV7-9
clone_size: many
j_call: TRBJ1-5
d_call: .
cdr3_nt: TGTGCTTGGAGCCGGGGGCCCAATCAGCCCCAGCATTTT
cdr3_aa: CAWSRGPNQPQHF

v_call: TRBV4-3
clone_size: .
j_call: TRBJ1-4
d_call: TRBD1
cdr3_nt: TGCGCCAGCAGCCACTTAACCGGGACAGATGAAAAACTGTTTTTT
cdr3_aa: CASSHLTGTDEKLFF

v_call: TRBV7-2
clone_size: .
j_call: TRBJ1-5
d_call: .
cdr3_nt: TGTGCCAGCAGCCAATATAGCAATCAGCCCCAGCATTTT
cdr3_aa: CASSQYSNQPQHF

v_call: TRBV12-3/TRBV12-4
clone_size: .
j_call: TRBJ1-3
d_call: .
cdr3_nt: TGTGCCAATGCGTGGGCTGGAAACACCATATATTTT
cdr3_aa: CANAWAGNTIYF

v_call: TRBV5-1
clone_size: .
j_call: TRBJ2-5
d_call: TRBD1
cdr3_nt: TGCGCCAGCAGCTTGGTGATCGGGACAGGTCAGAGGGAGACCCAGTACTTC
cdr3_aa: CASSLVIGTGQRETQYF

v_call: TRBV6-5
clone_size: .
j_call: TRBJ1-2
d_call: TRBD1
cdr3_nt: TGTGACAGCACCCCTCTCCGGGACAGATCCTATGGCTACACCTTC
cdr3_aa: CDSTPLRDRSYGYTF